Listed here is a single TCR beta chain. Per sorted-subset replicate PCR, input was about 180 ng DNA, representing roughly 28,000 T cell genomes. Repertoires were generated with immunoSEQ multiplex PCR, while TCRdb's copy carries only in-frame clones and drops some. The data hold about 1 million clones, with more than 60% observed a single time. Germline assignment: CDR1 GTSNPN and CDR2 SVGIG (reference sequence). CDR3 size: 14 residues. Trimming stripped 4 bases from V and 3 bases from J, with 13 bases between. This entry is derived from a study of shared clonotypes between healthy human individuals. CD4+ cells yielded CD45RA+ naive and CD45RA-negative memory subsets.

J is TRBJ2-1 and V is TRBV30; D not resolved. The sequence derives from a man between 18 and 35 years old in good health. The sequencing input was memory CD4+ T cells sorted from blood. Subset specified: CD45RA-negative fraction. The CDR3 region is CAWTRSANYNEQFF. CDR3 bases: TGTGCCTGGACCCGATCGGCCAACTACAATGAGCAGTTCTTC.